The clone carrying this TCR beta chain showed up just a few times. The target antigen is unknown. Germline lookup yields CDR1 SGHRS and CDR2 YFSETQ. The CDR3 contains 13 residues. Trimming cost V 0 bases and J 3 bases, with 4 bases left between them. This entry belongs to a study of human T cells and chemical hapten exposure. Study at large: Scalp application of diphenylcyclopropenone was performed weekly in patients across the entire roughly 26-week study. Patch testing placed 0.01% DPC on the upper back, with readings at 6 days.

Time point here: patch test 2, 6 weeks after DPC sensitization. Treatment indicated: therapeutic diphenylcyclopropenone sensitization with weekly scalp DPC. Ahead of applying each patch test, blood was sampled. TCRdb reprocessed the RACE reads via MiXCR and lists one record per CDR3 protein. The sample yields about 350,000 distinct CDR3 sequences, over 6% seen once. Broader study findings: TCRs at a frequency above 1 in 1000 stayed unchanged with DPC sensitization.

Sequenced material: whole blood, taken in connection with sensitization to the hapten diphenylcyclopropenone (DPC). The origin of this receptor is a woman aged 18-30 years with alopecia areata. Some clones in this sample may be carry-over from other donors' samples. The V and J genes are TRBV5-1 and TRBJ2-1, with unresolved D. Here the CDR3 DNA reads TGCGCCAGCAGCTTGGAGGACTACAATGAGCAGTTCTTC. It encodes CASSLEDYNEQFF.